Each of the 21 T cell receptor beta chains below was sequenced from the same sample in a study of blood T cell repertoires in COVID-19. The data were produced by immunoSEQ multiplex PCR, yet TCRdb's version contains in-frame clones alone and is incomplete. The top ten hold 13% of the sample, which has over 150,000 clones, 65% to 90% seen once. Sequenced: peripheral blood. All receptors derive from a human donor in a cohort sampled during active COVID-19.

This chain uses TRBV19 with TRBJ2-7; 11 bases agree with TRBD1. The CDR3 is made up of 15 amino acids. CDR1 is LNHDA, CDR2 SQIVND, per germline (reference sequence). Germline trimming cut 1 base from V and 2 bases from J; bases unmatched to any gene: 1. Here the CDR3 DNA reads TGTGCCAGTAGTATAGGGGGACAGGGGGCCTACGAGCAGTACTTC. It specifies CASSIGGQGAYEQYF.

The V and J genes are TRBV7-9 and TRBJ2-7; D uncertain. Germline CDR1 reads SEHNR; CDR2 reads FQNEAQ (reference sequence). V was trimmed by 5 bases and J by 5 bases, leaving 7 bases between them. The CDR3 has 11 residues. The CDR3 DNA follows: TGTGCCAGCAGCACTCAACACGAGCAGTACTTC. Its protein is CASSTQHEQYF.

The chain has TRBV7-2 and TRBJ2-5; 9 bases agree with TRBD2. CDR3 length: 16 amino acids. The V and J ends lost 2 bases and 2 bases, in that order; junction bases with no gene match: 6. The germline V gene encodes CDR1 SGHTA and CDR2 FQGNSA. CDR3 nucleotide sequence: TGTGCCAGCAGCTTACACGGGACTAGCAATCAAGAGACCCAGTACTTC. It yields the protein CASSLHGTSNQETQYF.

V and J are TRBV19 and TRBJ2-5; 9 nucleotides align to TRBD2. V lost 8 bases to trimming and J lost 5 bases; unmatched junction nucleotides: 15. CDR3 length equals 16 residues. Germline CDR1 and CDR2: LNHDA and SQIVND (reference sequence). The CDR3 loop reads CASSVGWASGTETQYF. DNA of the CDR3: TGTGCCAGTTCGGTTGGCTGGGCTAGCGGGACGGAGACCCAGTACTTC.

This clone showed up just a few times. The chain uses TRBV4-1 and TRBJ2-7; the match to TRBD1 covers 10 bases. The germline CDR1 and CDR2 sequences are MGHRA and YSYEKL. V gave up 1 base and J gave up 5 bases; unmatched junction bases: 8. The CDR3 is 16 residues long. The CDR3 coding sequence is TGCGCCAGCAGCCAAGCGCCCCGGGACAGGGGACACGAGCAGTACTTC. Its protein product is CASSQAPRDRGHEQYF.

The CDR3 sequence: CASSLLFNEKLFF. The CDR3, as DNA: TGTGCCAGCAGTTTATTATTTAATGAAAAACTGTTTTTT. The rearrangement uses TRBV28 and TRBJ1-4; no firm D call. Trimming cost V 1 base and J 4 bases, with 4 bases left between them. From germline, CDR1 is MDHEN and CDR2 SYDVKM. This CDR3 spans 13 amino acids.

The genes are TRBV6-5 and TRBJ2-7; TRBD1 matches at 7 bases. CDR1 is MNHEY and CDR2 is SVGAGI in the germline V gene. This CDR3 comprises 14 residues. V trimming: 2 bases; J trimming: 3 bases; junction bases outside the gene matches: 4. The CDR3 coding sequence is TGTGCCAGCAGTTACACAGGGGTTGGCTACGAGCAGTACTTC. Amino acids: CASSYTGVGYEQYF.

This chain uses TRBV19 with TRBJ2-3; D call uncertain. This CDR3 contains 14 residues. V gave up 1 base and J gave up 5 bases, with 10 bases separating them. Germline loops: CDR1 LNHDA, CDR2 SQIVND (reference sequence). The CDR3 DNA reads TGTGCCAGTAGTATAGGAGACTCCCAAGATACGCAGTATTTT. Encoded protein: CASSIGDSQDTQYF.

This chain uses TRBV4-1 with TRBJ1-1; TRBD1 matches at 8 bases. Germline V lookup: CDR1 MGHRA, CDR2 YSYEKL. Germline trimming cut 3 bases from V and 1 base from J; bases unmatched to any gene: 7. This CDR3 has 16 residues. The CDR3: CASSQYTGGRNTEAFF. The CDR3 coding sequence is TGCGCCAGCAGCCAGTACACAGGGGGGAGGAACACTGAAGCTTTCTTT.

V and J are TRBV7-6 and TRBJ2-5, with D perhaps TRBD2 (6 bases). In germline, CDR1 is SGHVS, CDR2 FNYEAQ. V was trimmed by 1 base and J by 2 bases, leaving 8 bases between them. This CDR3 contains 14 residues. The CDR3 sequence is CASSLGLAQETQYF. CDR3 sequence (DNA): TGTGCCAGCAGCTTAGGTCTAGCGCAAGAGACCCAGTACTTC.

The CDR3 sequence is CAISDGRGDNEQFF. The DNA of the CDR3 is TGTGCCATCAGTGACGGGAGAGGGGACAATGAGCAGTTCTTC. V is TRBV10-3 and J is TRBJ2-1; tentative D call: TRBD2 (6 bases). Germline-derived CDR1 and CDR2 are ENHRY and SYGVKD. This CDR3 is 14 amino acids long. Between the trimmed V and J ends, which lost 3 bases and 5 bases, there was a span of 11 bases.

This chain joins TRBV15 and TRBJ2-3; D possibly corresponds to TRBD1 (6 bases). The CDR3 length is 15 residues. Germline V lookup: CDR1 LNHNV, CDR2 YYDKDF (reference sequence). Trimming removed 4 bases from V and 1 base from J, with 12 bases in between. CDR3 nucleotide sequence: TGTGCCACCAGCATCCGGGACACCCGCACAGATACGCAGTATTTT. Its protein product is CATSIRDTRTDTQYF.

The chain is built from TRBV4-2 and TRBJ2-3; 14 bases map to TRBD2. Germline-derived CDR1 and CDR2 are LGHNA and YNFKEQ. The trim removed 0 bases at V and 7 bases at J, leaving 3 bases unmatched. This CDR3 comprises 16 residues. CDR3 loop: CASSQDGTSGSHTQYF. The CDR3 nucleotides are TGTGCCAGCAGCCAAGATGGGACTAGCGGGAGTCATACGCAGTATTTT.

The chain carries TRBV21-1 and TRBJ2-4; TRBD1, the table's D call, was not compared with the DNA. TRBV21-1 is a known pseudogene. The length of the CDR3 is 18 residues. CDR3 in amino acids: CASSKGAGDRKAKNIQYF. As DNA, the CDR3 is TGTGCCAGCAGCAAAGGGGCGGGGGACAGGAAAGCCAAAAACATTCAGTACTTC.

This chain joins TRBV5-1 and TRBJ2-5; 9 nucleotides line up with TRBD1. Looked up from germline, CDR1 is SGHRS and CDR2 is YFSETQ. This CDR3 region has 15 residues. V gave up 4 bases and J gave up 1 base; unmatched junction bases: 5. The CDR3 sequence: CASSQGQGFQETQYF. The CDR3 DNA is TGCGCCAGCAGCCAGGGACAGGGCTTCCAAGAGACCCAGTACTTC.

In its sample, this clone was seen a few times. CDR3: CASSSLRESHEQFF. For the CDR3, the DNA is TGTGCCAGCAGTTCCCTTCGGGAGAGCCATGAGCAGTTCTTC. The genes are TRBV11-2 and TRBJ2-1, with a tentative D call TRBD2 (6 bases). CDR1 and CDR2 from the germline V gene are SGHAT and FQNNGV. This CDR3 region has 14 residues. Deletions cut 6 bases from V and 8 bases from J, with 17 bases between. The variable domain in full, completed from reference TRBV11-2 and TRBJ2-1, reads EAGVAQSPRYKIIEKRQSVAFWCNPISGHATLYWYQQILGQGPKLLIQFQNNGVVDDSQLPKDRFSAERLKGVDSTLKIQPAKLEDSAVYLCASSSLRESHEQFFGPGTRLTVL.

CDR3 loop: CASSQVGKRGWHEQYF. The CDR3 nucleotides are TGCGCCAGCAGCCAAGTAGGAAAGCGGGGGTGGCACGAGCAGTACTTC. The chain employs TRBV4-1 and TRBJ2-7; 8 positions match TRBD2. Germline V gene data show CDR1 as MGHRA and CDR2 as YSYEKL. V was clipped by 1 base and J by 5 bases; unmatched bases: 10. This CDR3 is 16 amino acids long.

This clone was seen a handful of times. The CDR3 sequence is CASRTGKGSPLHF. The CDR3 DNA follows: TGTGCCAGCAGAACAGGGAAGGGTTCACCCCTCCACTTT. The V gene is TRBV6-4, the J gene TRBJ1-6, with D perhaps matching TRBD1 (6 bases). Germline V gene sequence: CDR1 MRHNA, CDR2 SNTAGT. Trimming stripped 6 bases from V and 9 bases from J, with 12 bases between. This CDR3 is built from 13 residues.

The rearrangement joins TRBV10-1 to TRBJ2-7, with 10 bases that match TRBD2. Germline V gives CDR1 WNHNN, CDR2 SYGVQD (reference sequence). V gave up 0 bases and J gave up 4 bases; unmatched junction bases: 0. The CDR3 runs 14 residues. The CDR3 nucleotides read TGCGCCAGCAGTGAGTCGACTAGCGGGTACGAGCAGTACTTC. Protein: CASSESTSGYEQYF.

CDR3 nucleotides: TGCGCCAGCAGCCCAGGACAGGGGGGCACAGATACGCAGTATTTT. It codes for CASSPGQGGTDTQYF. The rearrangement joins TRBV5-1 to TRBJ2-3; 10 bases are shared with TRBD1. The junction had 3 bases not matched to a gene; V was cut back by 4 bases and J by 1 base. The germline V gene has CDR1 SGHRS and CDR2 YFSETQ. The CDR3 has 15 residues. The variable domain in full, with the rest retrieved from reference TRBV5-1 and TRBJ2-3, is KAGVTQTPRYLIKTRGQQVTLSCSPISGHRSVSWYQQTPGQGLQFLFEYFSETQRNKGNFPGRFSGRQFSNSRSEMNVSTLELGDSALYLCASSPGQGGTDTQYFGPGTRLTVL.

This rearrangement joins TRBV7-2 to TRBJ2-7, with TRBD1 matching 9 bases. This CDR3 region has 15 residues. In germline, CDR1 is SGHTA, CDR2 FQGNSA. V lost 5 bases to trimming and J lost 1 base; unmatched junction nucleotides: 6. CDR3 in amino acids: CASSATGGRSYEQYF. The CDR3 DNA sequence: TGTGCCAGCAGCGCGACAGGGGGTAGGTCCTACGAGCAGTACTTC.